A selection of T cell receptor beta chains follows, all from one sample in a study of blood T cell repertoires in COVID-19. Here immunoSEQ multiplex PCR was the method, and the copy in TCRdb shows in-frame clones only, minus some. The profile shows roughly 150,000 clones, around 90% of them singletons. The sequenced material came from peripheral blood. The receptors originated from a woman of 80 years or more with COVID-19, enrolled during active disease. The CDR3 runs from the conserved cysteine through the conserved F or W. Each record gives: V gene, D gene, CDR3 length, J gene, clone size, CDR3 protein, CDR3 DNA. D genes are given only for firm matches. Expanded clones are given a class, and other clones once, few, many or no size at all.

v_call: TRBV5-1; d_call: TRBD1; cdr3_length: 13; j_call: TRBJ2-5; clone_size: NA; cdr3_aa: CASSFGTEETQYF; cdr3_nt: TGCGCCAGCAGCTTCGGGACAGAAGAGACCCAGTACTTC
v_call: TRBV6-2/TRBV6-3; d_call: TRBD2; cdr3_length: 16; j_call: TRBJ2-1; clone_size: once; cdr3_aa: CASSYQSGVSYNEQFF; cdr3_nt: TGTGCCAGCAGTTACCAAAGCGGGGTCTCCTACAATGAGCAGTTCTTC
v_call: TRBV6-5; d_call: TRBD1; cdr3_length: 16; j_call: TRBJ1-2; clone_size: NA; cdr3_aa: CASSFAGTGSNYGYTF; cdr3_nt: TGTGCCAGCAGTTTCGCGGGGACAGGGTCTAACTATGGCTACACCTTC
v_call: TRBV13; d_call: NA; cdr3_length: 13; j_call: TRBJ2-1; clone_size: NA; cdr3_aa: CASSLGRGTEQFF; cdr3_nt: TGTGCCAGCAGCTTAGGCAGGGGCACTGAGCAGTTCTTC
v_call: TRBV9; d_call: NA; cdr3_length: 14; j_call: TRBJ2-5; clone_size: NA; cdr3_aa: CASSVAPRVETQYF; cdr3_nt: TGTGCCAGCAGCGTAGCTCCCCGGGTCGAGACCCAGTACTTC
v_call: TRBV6-2/TRBV6-3; d_call: NA; cdr3_length: 13; j_call: TRBJ1-2; clone_size: NA; cdr3_aa: CASSLLQAYGYTF; cdr3_nt: TGTGCCAGCAGTTTGTTACAGGCCTATGGCTACACCTTC
v_call: TRBV7-9; d_call: NA; cdr3_length: 14; j_call: TRBJ1-5; clone_size: NA; cdr3_aa: CASSFTGGNQPQHF; cdr3_nt: TGTGCCAGCAGCTTCACAGGAGGCAATCAGCCCCAGCATTTT
v_call: TRBV5-1; d_call: NA; cdr3_length: 17; j_call: TRBJ2-3; clone_size: NA; cdr3_aa: CASSPSGTKHYTDTQYF; cdr3_nt: TGCGCCAGCAGCCCGAGCGGCACCAAACACTACACAGATACGCAGTATTTT
v_call: TRBV6-6; d_call: NA; cdr3_length: 15; j_call: TRBJ1-4; clone_size: NA; cdr3_aa: CASSYSVGGGEKLFF; cdr3_nt: TGTGCCAGCAGTTATTCGGTGGGGGGTGGTGAAAAACTGTTTTTT
v_call: TRBV7-2; d_call: TRBD1; cdr3_length: 13; j_call: TRBJ1-5; clone_size: NA; cdr3_aa: CASSGQGNQPQHF; cdr3_nt: TGTGCCAGCAGCGGACAGGGCAACCAGCCCCAGCATTTT
v_call: TRBV13; d_call: NA; cdr3_length: 16; j_call: TRBJ1-3; clone_size: NA; cdr3_aa: CASSLEAGNLGNTIYF; cdr3_nt: TGTGCCAGCAGCTTAGAAGCGGGAAATTTAGGAAACACCATATATTTT
v_call: TRBV5-1; d_call: TRBD2; cdr3_length: 13; j_call: TRBJ2-7; clone_size: NA; cdr3_aa: CASSSGLAHEQYF; cdr3_nt: TGCGCCAGCAGCTCCGGACTAGCCCACGAGCAGTACTTC
v_call: TRBV4-2; d_call: TRBD2; cdr3_length: 17; j_call: TRBJ2-7; clone_size: NA; cdr3_aa: CASSQSSRREYSYEQYF; cdr3_nt: TGTGCCAGCAGCCAATCAAGTAGGCGGGAGTACTCCTACGAGCAGTACTTC
v_call: TRBV18; d_call: TRBD1; cdr3_length: 16; j_call: TRBJ2-2; clone_size: NA; cdr3_aa: CASSSMGQGDTGELFF; cdr3_nt: TGTGCCAGCTCATCTATGGGACAGGGGGACACCGGGGAGCTGTTTTTT
v_call: TRBV7-2; d_call: NA; cdr3_length: 15; j_call: TRBJ2-3; clone_size: NA; cdr3_aa: CASSLSGHGTDTQYF; cdr3_nt: TGTGCCAGCAGCTTATCGGGACATGGCACAGATACGCAGTATTTT
v_call: TRBV7-6; d_call: NA; cdr3_length: 12; j_call: TRBJ2-7; clone_size: NA; cdr3_aa: CASSSQGYEQYF; cdr3_nt: TGTGCCAGCAGCTCTCAGGGCTACGAGCAGTACTTC
v_call: TRBV6-1; d_call: NA; cdr3_length: 14; j_call: TRBJ2-1; clone_size: NA; cdr3_aa: CASRNRDHQGLQFF; cdr3_nt: TGTGCCAGCAGAAACAGGGACCACCAGGGTTTGCAGTTCTTC
v_call: TRBV4-2; d_call: TRBD1; cdr3_length: 16; j_call: TRBJ1-2; clone_size: once; cdr3_aa: CASSQAMWGTDYGYTF; cdr3_nt: TGTGCCAGCAGCCAAGCGATGTGGGGGACAGACTATGGCTACACCTTC
v_call: TRBV28; d_call: NA; cdr3_length: 15; j_call: TRBJ1-2; clone_size: NA; cdr3_aa: CASLGGALLSYGYTF; cdr3_nt: TGTGCCAGCCTTGGGGGGGCACTGCTAAGTTATGGCTACACCTTC
v_call: TRBV10-3; d_call: TRBD1; cdr3_length: 14; j_call: TRBJ1-2; clone_size: NA; cdr3_aa: CAISESGTVIGYTF; cdr3_nt: TGTGCCATCAGTGAGTCGGGGACAGTGATCGGCTACACCTTC
v_call: TRBV28; d_call: TRBD2; cdr3_length: 12; j_call: TRBJ2-2; clone_size: NA; cdr3_aa: CASRGLVGELFF; cdr3_nt: TGTGCCAGCAGAGGACTAGTCGGGGAGCTGTTTTTT
v_call: TRBV3-1/TRBV3-2; d_call: NA; cdr3_length: 18; j_call: TRBJ1-3; clone_size: NA; cdr3_aa: CASSPSGRELNSGNTIYF; cdr3_nt: TGTGCCAGCAGCCCCTCGGGGAGAGAACTGAACTCTGGAAACACCATATATTTT
v_call: TRBV5-1; d_call: TRBD2; cdr3_length: 16; j_call: TRBJ2-2; clone_size: NA; cdr3_aa: CASTTSGRTNTGELFF; cdr3_nt: TGCGCCAGTACCACCAGCGGGAGGACGAACACCGGGGAGCTGTTTTTT
v_call: TRBV4-2; d_call: TRBD1; cdr3_length: 18; j_call: TRBJ1-3; clone_size: many; cdr3_aa: CASSQDRYNVGGQNTIYF; cdr3_nt: TGTGCCAGCAGCCAAGATCGCTATAATGTAGGGGGCCAAAACACCATATATTTT
v_call: TRBV5-1; d_call: NA; cdr3_length: 14; j_call: TRBJ2-1; clone_size: NA; cdr3_aa: CASSPAGDYNEQFF; cdr3_nt: TGCGCCAGCAGCCCAGCCGGGGACTACAATGAGCAGTTCTTC
v_call: TRBV5-1; d_call: TRBD2; cdr3_length: 13; j_call: TRBJ2-7; clone_size: NA; cdr3_aa: CASSFIAGDEQYF; cdr3_nt: TGCGCCAGCAGTTTCATAGCGGGTGACGAGCAGTACTTC
v_call: TRBV7-2; d_call: NA; cdr3_length: 13; j_call: TRBJ1-2; clone_size: NA; cdr3_aa: CASSPIGTSGYTF; cdr3_nt: TGTGCCAGCAGCCCCATAGGGACATCCGGCTACACCTTC
v_call: TRBV28; d_call: NA; cdr3_length: 18; j_call: TRBJ1-3; clone_size: NA; cdr3_aa: CASSFEGVGGPEEYTIYF; cdr3_nt: TGTGCCAGCAGTTTCGAGGGCGTGGGAGGCCCGGAGGAGTACACCATATATTTT
v_call: TRBV7-2; d_call: TRBD1; cdr3_length: 16; j_call: TRBJ2-5; clone_size: NA; cdr3_aa: CASSLTGTALLETQYF; cdr3_nt: TGTGCCAGCAGCCTAACCGGGACAGCACTTTTAGAGACCCAGTACTTC
v_call: TRBV6-2/TRBV6-3; d_call: TRBD1; cdr3_length: 16; j_call: TRBJ1-5; clone_size: NA; cdr3_aa: CASSVSQGANNQPQHF; cdr3_nt: TGTGCCAGCAGTGTTTCACAGGGGGCAAACAATCAGCCCCAGCATTTT
v_call: TRBV3-1/TRBV3-2; d_call: TRBD1; cdr3_length: 20; j_call: TRBJ2-5; clone_size: NA; cdr3_aa: CASSQARDRKCSPKEETQYF; cdr3_nt: TGTGCCAGCAGCCAAGCCCGGGACAGAAAGTGTTCCCCCAAGGAAGAGACCCAGTACTTC
v_call: TRBV25-1; d_call: NA; cdr3_length: 14; j_call: TRBJ1-2; clone_size: NA; cdr3_aa: CASRPDSSPYGYTF; cdr3_nt: TGTGCCAGCAGACCCGACAGCTCACCCTATGGCTACACCTTC
v_call: TRBV7-8; d_call: TRBD2; cdr3_length: 17; j_call: TRBJ2-1; clone_size: once; cdr3_aa: CASSLAIAGGFYNEQFF; cdr3_nt: TGTGCCAGCAGCTTAGCTATCGCGGGAGGGTTCTACAATGAGCAGTTCTTC
v_call: TRBV24-1; d_call: TRBD2; cdr3_length: 15; j_call: TRBJ2-1; clone_size: once; cdr3_aa: CATSPTGEGPNEQFF; cdr3_nt: TGTGCCACCAGTCCAACGGGGGAGGGCCCCAATGAGCAGTTCTTC
v_call: TRBV19; d_call: NA; cdr3_length: 15; j_call: TRBJ2-5; clone_size: NA; cdr3_aa: CASSPGLTGRETQYF; cdr3_nt: TGTGCCAGTAGTCCCGGGCTCACAGGGCGAGAGACCCAGTACTTC
v_call: TRBV20-1; d_call: TRBD2; cdr3_length: 11; j_call: TRBJ2-1; clone_size: NA; cdr3_aa: CSARPSGRGFF; cdr3_nt: TGCAGTGCTAGGCCAAGCGGGAGAGGGTTCTTC
v_call: TRBV4-1; d_call: TRBD1; cdr3_length: 15; j_call: TRBJ1-2; clone_size: NA; cdr3_aa: CASSETGTGAYGYTF; cdr3_nt: TGCGCCAGCAGCGAAACCGGGACAGGGGCATATGGCTACACCTTC
v_call: TRBV18; d_call: NA; cdr3_length: 17; j_call: TRBJ1-3; clone_size: NA; cdr3_aa: CASSPFSGGSSGNTIYF; cdr3_nt: TGTGCCAGCTCACCATTTAGCGGGGGGTCATCTGGAAACACCATATATTTT
v_call: TRBV6-4; d_call: NA; cdr3_length: 10; j_call: TRBJ2-1; clone_size: NA; cdr3_aa: CASRRHEQFF; cdr3_nt: TGTGCCAGCAGAAGACACGAGCAGTTCTTC
v_call: TRBV21-1; d_call: NA; cdr3_length: 19; j_call: TRBJ1-4; clone_size: once; cdr3_aa: CASTQTPVGRITTNEKLFF; cdr3_nt: TGTGCCAGCACTCAAACCCCCGTGGGCCGAATTACAACTAATGAAAAACTGTTTTTT
v_call: TRBV7-8; d_call: NA; cdr3_length: 15; j_call: TRBJ1-1; clone_size: NA; cdr3_aa: CASSRLSQLNTEAFF; cdr3_nt: TGTGCCAGCAGCCGGCTCAGTCAGTTGAACACTGAAGCTTTCTTT
v_call: TRBV11-2; d_call: NA; cdr3_length: 17; j_call: TRBJ1-6; clone_size: NA; cdr3_aa: CASSLAVAANYNSPLHF; cdr3_nt: TGTGCCAGCAGCTTAGCGGTAGCAGCTAACTATAATTCACCCCTCCACTTT
v_call: TRBV21-1; d_call: NA; cdr3_length: 18; j_call: TRBJ1-5; clone_size: NA; cdr3_aa: CASSRGVIRETDNQPQHF; cdr3_nt: TGTGCCAGCAGCAGGGGGGTCATTAGGGAGACAGACAATCAGCCCCAGCATTTT
v_call: TRBV19; d_call: NA; cdr3_length: 16; j_call: TRBJ2-7; clone_size: NA; cdr3_aa: CATPGGKGGAYYEQYF; cdr3_nt: TGTGCCACCCCCGGGGGCAAGGGGGGGGCTTACTACGAGCAGTACTTC
v_call: TRBV27; d_call: NA; cdr3_length: 15; j_call: TRBJ2-3; clone_size: NA; cdr3_aa: CASSPDSWSSDTQYF; cdr3_nt: TGTGCCAGCAGTCCGGACAGTTGGAGCTCGGATACGCAGTATTTT
v_call: TRBV7-7; d_call: NA; cdr3_length: 15; j_call: TRBJ1-3; clone_size: NA; cdr3_aa: CASSLAFGGGNTIYF; cdr3_nt: TGTGCTAGCAGCTTAGCGTTCGGGGGAGGAAACACCATATATTTT
v_call: TRBV19; d_call: NA; cdr3_length: 14; j_call: TRBJ1-1; clone_size: NA; cdr3_aa: CASSIWGVATEAFF; cdr3_nt: TGTGCCAGTAGTATTTGGGGGGTGGCCACTGAAGCTTTCTTT